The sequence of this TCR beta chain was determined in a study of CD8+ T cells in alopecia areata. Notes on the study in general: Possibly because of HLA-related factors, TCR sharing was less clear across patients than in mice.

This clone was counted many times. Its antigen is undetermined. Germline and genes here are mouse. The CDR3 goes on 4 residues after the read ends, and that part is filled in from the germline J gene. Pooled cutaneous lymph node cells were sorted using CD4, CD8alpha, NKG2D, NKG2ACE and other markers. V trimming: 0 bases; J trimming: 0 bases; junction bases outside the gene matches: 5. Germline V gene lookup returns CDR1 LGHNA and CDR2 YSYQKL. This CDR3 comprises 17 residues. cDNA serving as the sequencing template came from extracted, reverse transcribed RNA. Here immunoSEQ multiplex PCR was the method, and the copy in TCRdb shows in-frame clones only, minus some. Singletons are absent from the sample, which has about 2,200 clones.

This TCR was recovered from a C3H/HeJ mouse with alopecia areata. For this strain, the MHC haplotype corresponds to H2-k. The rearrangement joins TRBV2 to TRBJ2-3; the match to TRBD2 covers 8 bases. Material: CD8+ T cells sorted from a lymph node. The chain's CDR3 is CASSQEYWGSSAETLYF. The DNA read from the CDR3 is TGTGCCAGCAGCCAAGAGTACTGGGGGTCTAGTGCAGAA.